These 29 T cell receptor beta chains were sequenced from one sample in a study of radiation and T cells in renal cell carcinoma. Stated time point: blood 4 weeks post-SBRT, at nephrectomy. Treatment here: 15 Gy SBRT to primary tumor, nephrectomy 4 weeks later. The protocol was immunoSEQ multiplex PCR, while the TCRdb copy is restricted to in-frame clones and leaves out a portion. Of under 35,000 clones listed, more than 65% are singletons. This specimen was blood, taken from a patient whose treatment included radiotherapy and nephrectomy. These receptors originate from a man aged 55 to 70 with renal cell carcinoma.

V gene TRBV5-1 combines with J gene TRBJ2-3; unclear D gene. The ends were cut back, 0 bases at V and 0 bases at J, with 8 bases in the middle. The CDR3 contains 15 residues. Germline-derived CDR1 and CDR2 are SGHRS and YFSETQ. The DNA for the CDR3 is TGCGCCAGCAGCTTGGACAACCCTAGCACAGATACGCAGTATTTT. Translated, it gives CASSLDNPSTDTQYF.

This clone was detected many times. The CDR3 bases are TGTGCCAGCAGCTTAAACAGGGGGAACACTGAAGCTTTCTTT. The encoded protein is CASSLNRGNTEAFF. J is TRBJ1-1 and V is TRBV7-2, with 7 positions matching TRBD1. This CDR3 contains 14 residues. The V gene end was trimmed by 2 bases and the J gene end by 1 base; junction bases not matched to a gene: 1. Germline V gives CDR1 SGHTA, CDR2 FQGNSA.

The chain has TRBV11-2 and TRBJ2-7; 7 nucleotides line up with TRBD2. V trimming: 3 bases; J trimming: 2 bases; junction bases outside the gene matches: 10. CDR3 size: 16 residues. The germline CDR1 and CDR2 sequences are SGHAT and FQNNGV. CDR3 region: CASSFPGAGVTYEQYF. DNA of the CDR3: TGTGCCAGCAGCTTCCCAGGTGCGGGGGTTACCTACGAGCAGTACTTC.

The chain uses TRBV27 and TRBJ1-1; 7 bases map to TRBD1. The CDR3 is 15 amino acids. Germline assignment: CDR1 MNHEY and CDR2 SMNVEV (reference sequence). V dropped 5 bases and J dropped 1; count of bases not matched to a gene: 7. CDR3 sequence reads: CASSIRDRWNTEAFF. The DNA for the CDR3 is TGTGCCAGCAGTATTAGGGACAGATGGAACACTGAAGCTTTCTTT.

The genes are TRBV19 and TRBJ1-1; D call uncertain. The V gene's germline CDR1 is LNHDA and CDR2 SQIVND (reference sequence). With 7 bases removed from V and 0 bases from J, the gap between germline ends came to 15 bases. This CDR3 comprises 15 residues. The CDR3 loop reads CASTQWNRLNTEAFF. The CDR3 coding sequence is TGTGCCAGTACCCAGTGGAACCGACTGAACACTGAAGCTTTCTTT.

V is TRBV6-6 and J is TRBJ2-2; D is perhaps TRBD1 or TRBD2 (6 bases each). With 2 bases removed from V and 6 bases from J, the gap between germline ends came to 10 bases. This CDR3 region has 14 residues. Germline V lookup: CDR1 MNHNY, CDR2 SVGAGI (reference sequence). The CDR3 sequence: CASSYGGRAGELFF. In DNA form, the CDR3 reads TGTGCCAGCAGTTACGGGGGGCGGGCCGGGGAGCTGTTTTTT.

Here the CDR3 DNA reads TGTGCCAGCAGTGGACAGGCTTTCAACACCGGGGAGCTGTTTTTT. As protein: CASSGQAFNTGELFF. The chain couples TRBV2 to TRBJ2-2; weak D call: TRBD1 (6 bases). CDR1 SNHLY and CDR2 FYNNEI come from the germline V gene. The ends were cut back, 4 bases at V and 2 bases at J, with 11 bases in the middle. CDR3 length: 15 residues.

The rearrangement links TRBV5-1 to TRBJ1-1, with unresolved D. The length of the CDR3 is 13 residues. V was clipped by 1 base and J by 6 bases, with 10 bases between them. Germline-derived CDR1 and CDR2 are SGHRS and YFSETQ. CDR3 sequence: CASSLIAEAEAFF. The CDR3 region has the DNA TGCGCCAGCAGCTTGATCGCGGAGGCTGAAGCTTTCTTT.

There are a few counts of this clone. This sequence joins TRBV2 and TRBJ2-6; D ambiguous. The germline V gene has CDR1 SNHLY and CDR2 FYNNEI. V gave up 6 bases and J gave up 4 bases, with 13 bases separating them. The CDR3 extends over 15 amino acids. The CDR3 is CASRAIGAGANVLTF. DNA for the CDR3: TGTGCCAGCAGAGCTATCGGCGCCGGGGCCAACGTCCTGACTTTC.

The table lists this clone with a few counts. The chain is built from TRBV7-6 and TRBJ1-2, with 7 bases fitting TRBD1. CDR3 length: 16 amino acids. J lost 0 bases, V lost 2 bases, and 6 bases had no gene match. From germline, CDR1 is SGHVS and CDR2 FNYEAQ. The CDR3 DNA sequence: TGTGCCAGCAGCTTAAACCCCGGGACAGCTAACTATGGCTACACCTTC. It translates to CASSLNPGTANYGYTF.

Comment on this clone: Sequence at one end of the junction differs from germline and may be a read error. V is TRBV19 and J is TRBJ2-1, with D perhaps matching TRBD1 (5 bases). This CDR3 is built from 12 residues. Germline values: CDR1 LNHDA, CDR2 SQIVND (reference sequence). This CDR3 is CASSIDRVSEVF. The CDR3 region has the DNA TGTGCCAGTAGTATAGACAGGGTGAGTGAAGTCTTC.

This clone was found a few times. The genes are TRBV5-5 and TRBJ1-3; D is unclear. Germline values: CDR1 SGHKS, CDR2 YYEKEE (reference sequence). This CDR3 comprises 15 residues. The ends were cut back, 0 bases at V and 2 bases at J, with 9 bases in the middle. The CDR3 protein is CASSLESPTGNTIYF. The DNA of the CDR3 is TGTGCCAGCAGCTTGGAGTCTCCTACTGGAAACACCATATATTTT.

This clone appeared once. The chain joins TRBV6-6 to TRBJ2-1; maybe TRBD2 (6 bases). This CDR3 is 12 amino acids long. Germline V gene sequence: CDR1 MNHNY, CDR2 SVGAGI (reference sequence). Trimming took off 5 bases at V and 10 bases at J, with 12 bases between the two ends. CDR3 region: CASSKVAEEQFF. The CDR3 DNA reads TGTGCCAGCAGTAAAGTAGCGGAAGAGCAGTTCTTC.

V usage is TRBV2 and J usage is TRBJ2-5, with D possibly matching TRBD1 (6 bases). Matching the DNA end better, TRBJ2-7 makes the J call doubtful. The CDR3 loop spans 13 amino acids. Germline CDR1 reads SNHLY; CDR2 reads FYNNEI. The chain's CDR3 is CASSVGQGSEQYF. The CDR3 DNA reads TGTGCCAGCTCGGTAGGTCAGGGGTCCGAGCAGTACTTC.

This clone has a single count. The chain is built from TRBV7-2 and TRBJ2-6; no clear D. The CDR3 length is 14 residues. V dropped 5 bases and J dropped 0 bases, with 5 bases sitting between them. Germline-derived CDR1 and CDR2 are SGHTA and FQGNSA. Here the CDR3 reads CASSPGSGANVLTF. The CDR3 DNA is TGTGCCAGCAGCCCCGGCTCTGGGGCCAACGTCCTGACTTTC.

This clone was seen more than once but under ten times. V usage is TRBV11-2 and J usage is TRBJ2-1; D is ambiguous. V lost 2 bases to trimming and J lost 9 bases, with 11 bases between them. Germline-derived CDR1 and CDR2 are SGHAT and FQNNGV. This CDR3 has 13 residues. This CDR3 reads CASSLLRMGEQFF. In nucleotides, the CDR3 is TGTGCCAGCAGCTTACTTCGTATGGGTGAGCAGTTCTTC.

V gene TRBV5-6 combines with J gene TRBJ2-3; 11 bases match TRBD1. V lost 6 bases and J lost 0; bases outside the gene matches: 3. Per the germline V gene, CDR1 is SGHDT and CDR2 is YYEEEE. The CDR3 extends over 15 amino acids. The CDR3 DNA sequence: TGTGCCAGCATGGGACAGGGGGGGAGCACAGATACGCAGTATTTT. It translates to CASMGQGGSTDTQYF.

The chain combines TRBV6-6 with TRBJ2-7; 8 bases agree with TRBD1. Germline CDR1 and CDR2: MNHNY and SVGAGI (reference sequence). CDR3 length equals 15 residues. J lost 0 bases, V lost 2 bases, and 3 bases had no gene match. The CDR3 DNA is TGTGCCAGCAGTTACCGGACAGGGCACTCCTACGAGCAGTACTTC. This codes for CASSYRTGHSYEQYF.

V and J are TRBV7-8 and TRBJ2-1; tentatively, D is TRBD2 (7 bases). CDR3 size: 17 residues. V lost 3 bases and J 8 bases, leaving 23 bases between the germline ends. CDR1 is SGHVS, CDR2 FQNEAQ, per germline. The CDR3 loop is CASSFPGVTGRVDEQFF. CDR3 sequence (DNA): TGTGCCAGCAGCTTTCCGGGAGTAACAGGGAGGGTCGATGAGCAGTTCTTC.

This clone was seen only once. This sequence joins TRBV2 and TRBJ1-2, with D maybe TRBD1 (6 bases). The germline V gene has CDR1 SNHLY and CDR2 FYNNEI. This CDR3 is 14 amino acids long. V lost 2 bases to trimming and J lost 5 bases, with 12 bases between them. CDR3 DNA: TGTGCCAGCAGTGAAACCGGGACAAGTTATGGCTACACCTTC. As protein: CASSETGTSYGYTF.

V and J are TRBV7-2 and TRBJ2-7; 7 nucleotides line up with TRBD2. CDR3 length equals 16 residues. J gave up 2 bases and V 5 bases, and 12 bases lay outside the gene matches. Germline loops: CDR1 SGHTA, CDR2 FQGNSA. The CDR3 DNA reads TGTGCCAGCAGCCCGGAGTTGAGGCTAGCGGCCTACGAGCAGTACTTC. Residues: CASSPELRLAAYEQYF.

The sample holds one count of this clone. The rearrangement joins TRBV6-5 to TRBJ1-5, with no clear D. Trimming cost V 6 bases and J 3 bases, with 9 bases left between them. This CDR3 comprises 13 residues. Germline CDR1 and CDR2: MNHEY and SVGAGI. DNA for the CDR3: TGTGCCAGCAGCCGAACAGTCAATCAGCCCCAGCATTTT. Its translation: CASSRTVNQPQHF.

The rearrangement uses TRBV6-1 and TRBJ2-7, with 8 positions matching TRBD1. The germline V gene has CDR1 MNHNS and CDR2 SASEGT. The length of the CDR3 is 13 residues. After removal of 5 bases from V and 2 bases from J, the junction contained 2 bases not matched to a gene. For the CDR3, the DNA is TGTGCCAGCAGTCGACAGGGGCCCTACGAGCAGTACTTC. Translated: CASSRQGPYEQYF.

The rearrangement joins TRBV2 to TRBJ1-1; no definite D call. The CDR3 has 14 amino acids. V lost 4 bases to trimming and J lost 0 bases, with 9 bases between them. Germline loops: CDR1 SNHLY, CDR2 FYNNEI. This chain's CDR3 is CASSAEQMNTEAFF. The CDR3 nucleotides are TGTGCCAGCAGTGCCGAACAGATGAACACTGAAGCTTTCTTT.

CDR3 coding DNA: TGTGCCAGCAGCTCCACTGGTGGCACTGAAGCTTTCTTT. Protein sequence: CASSSTGGTEAFF. The rearrangement joins TRBV9 to TRBJ1-1; D gene uncertain. V gave up 4 bases and J gave up 4 bases, with 11 bases separating them. The germline CDR1 and CDR2 sequences are SGDLS and YYNGEE. This CDR3 contains 13 residues.

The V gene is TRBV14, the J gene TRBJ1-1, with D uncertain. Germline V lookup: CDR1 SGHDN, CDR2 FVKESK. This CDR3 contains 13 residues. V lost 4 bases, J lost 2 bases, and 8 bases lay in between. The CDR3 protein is CASSLQPNTEAFF. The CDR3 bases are TGTGCCAGCAGCCTACAGCCAAACACTGAAGCTTTCTTT.

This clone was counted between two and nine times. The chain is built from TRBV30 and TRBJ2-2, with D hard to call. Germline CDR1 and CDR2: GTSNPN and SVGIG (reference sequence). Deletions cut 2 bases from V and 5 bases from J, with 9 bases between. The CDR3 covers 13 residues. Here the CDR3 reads CAWSKEWTGELFF. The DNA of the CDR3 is TGTGCCTGGAGTAAGGAATGGACCGGGGAGCTGTTTTTT.

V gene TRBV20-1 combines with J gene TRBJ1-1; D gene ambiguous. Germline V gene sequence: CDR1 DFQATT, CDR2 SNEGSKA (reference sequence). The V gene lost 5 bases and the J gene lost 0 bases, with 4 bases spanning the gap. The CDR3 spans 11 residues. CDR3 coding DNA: TGCAGTGCTCTTATGAACACTGAAGCTTTCTTT. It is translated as CSALMNTEAFF.

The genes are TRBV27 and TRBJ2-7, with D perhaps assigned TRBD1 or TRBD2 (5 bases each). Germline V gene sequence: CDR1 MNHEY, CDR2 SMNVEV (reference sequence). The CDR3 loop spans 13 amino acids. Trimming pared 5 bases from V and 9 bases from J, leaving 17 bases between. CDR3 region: CASSPYSGRGQYF. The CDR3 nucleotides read TGTGCCAGCAGTCCCTATTCGGGGCGCGGGCAGTACTTC.